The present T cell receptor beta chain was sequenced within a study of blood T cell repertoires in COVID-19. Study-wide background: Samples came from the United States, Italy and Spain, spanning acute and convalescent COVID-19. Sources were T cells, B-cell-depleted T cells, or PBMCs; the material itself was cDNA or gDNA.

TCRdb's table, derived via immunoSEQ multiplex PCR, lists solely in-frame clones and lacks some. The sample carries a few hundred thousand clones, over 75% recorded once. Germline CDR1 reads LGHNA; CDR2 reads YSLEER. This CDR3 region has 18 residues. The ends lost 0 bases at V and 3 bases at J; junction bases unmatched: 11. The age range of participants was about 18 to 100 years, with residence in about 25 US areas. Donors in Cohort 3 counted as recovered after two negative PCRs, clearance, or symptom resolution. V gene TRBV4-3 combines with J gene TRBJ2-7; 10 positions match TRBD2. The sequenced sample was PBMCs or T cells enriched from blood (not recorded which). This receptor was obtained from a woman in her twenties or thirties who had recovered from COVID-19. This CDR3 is CASSQELTSGFLSYEQYF. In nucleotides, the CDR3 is TGCGCCAGCAGCCAAGAATTGACTAGCGGGTTCCTGAGCTACGAGCAGTACTTC.